This entry is about one T cell receptor (beta chain). What this receptor recognizes is not known. No base quality values were provided; no much bigger clone lies one nucleotide off. The approximately 39 donors, aged about 6 to 95 years, were systemically healthy Caucasian individuals from Russia. Each donor gave 9 to 10 milliliters of peripheral blood, collected into EDTA-treated Vacutainer tubes. PBMCs were isolated by Ficoll-Paque density-gradient centrifugation, with at least 6 million obtained per sample. Total RNA was extracted from PBMCs with Trizol reagent, with at least 6 micrograms obtained per sample. Naive CD45RAhigh/CD27high T cell percentages were measured by flow cytometry on a PBMC aliquot from every donor. The data originate from a study of blood T cells in healthy people across ages (dated by TCRdb to about 2015). Concerning the study at large: In model experiments, template switching captured roughly one uniquely barcoded TCR beta cDNA molecule for every two T cells. To track age-related changes in TCR beta repertoire diversity, the study relied on deep sequencing normalized with unique cDNA molecular identifiers. Four age groups were formed from the donors: young (average about 16 years), middle-aged (approximately 40), aged (62) and long-lived (about 80). Donors of different ages were randomly distributed across sequencing lanes to avoid experimental bias. The study analyzed two additional independent replicas of 1 million unique cDNA reads from the same blood draw for two donors, one aged 18 to 30 and one aged 80 or older. Study-wide findings and limitations: Bulk unsorted PBMC profiling prevented conclusive comparison of naive and antigen-experienced compartments. Observed TCR beta diversity per million T cells fell roughly linearly with age, and a significant reduction was already apparent by age around 44. There was a strong correlation between observed TCR beta diversity and the percentage of naive T cells measured by flow cytometry. Estimates of total diversity based on one million sequenced T cells were considered lower bounds and underestimates. Compared with the aged group, the long-lived group had more naive CD4+ T cells, fewer expanded clones and increased TCR diversity, a pattern suggesting age selection. The CMV infection status of donors was not known, potentially confounding age-related changes in expanded clonotypes.

Preparation of the library involved 5' RACE. Sequencing took place on an Illumina HiSeq 2500. A second PCR of roughly 6 to 11 cycles was performed with a sample-barcoded 5' primer and a J-beta primer mix. A template-switch 5' adaptor carrying 12 random nucleotides introduced a unique molecular identifier onto each TCR beta cDNA molecule. Each sample yielded at least 2.5 million CDR3-containing paired-end reads. First-strand cDNA was synthesized from all RNA with the Mint cDNA synthesis kit, primed by a TRBC-specific oligonucleotide. All cDNA was treated with uracil-DNA glycosylase and then went through a first 18-cycle PCR with the universal primers M1SS and BC2_uni_R. The paper's data handling went like this. Normalization of each sample was performed by random selection of 1 million high-quality reads, each carrying a distinct molecular identifier. Instead of being binned into consensus sequences, reads that shared molecular identifiers were thrown out. MiTCR, run with a Q25 quality threshold and the strictest error-elimination algorithm, handled CDR3 identification, clonotype clustering and error correction. A nonparametric unseen species model using Euler transformation provided a lower-bound estimate of total TCR beta diversity. The raw public reads went through TCRdb reprocessing: fastp at Q25, MiXCR clone calling, in-frame beta chains kept. CDR3 protein sequences are deduplicated, and each keeps its most common genes and DNA. TCRdb's processing, not the authors', yielded these V and J calls. The sample includes 600,000 to 850,000 distinct CDR3 sequences, with roughly 43% observed a single time. About 20% of the sample goes to the ten largest clones.

The germline V gene sets CDR1 to SGHTA and CDR2 to FQGTGA. After removal of 5 bases from V and 5 bases from J, the junction retains 11 bases not matched to a gene. From the cysteine up to the phenylalanine, the CDR3 has a length of 15 residues. Only CDR3 DNA is held: 45 bases, read in frame from base 1. The sequencing sample was made of blood. The rearrangement combines TRBV7-3 with TRBJ2-5; 7 junctional bases match TRBD2. The receptor was isolated from an older woman in good health. The nucleotide sequence reads as follows: TGTGCCAGCAGCCCGACGACTAGCCCCGCCGAGACCCAGTACTTC. It codes for CASSPTTSPAETQYF.